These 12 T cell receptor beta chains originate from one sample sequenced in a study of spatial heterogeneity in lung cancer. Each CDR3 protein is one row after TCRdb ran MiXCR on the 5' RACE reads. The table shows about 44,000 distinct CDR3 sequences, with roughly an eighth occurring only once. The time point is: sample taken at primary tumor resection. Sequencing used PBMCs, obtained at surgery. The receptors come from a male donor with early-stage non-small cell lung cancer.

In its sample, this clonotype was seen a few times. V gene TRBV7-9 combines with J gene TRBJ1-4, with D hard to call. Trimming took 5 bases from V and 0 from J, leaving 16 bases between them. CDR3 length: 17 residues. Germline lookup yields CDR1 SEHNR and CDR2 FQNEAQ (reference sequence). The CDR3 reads CASSTAGIFATNEKLFF. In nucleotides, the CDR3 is TGTGCCAGCAGCACAGCCGGGATTTTCGCAACTAATGAAAAACTGTTTTTT.

The CDR3 region is CASSQEGRADTQYF. The CDR3 nucleotides are TGCGCCAGCAGCCAAGAGGGCCGGGCAGATACGCAGTATTTT. This chain uses TRBV4-3 with TRBJ2-3, with D unclear. Germline loops: CDR1 LGHNA, CDR2 YSLEER. V gave up 0 bases and J gave up 4 bases, with 8 bases separating them. The CDR3 runs to 14 residues.

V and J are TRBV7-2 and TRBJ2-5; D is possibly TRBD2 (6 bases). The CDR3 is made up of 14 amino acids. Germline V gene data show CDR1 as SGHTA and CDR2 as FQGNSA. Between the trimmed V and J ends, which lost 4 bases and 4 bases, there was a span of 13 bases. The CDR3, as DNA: TGTGCCAGCAGCTCCACGGGAGTCTCAGAGACCCAGTACTTC. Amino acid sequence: CASSSTGVSETQYF.

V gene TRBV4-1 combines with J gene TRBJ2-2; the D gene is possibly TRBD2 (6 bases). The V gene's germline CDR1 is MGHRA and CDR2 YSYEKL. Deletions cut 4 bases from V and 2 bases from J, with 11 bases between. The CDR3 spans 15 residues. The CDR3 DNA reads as TGCGCCAGCAGCCGGCCGGGACTTAACACCGGGGAGCTGTTTTTT. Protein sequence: CASSRPGLNTGELFF.

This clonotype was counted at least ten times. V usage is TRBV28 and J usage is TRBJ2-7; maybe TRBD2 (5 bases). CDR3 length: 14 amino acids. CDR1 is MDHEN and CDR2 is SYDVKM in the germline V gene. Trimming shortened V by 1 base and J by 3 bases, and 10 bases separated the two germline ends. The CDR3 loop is CASSLSYRGYEQYF. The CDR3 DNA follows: TGTGCCAGCAGTTTATCCTATCGGGGCTACGAGCAGTACTTC.

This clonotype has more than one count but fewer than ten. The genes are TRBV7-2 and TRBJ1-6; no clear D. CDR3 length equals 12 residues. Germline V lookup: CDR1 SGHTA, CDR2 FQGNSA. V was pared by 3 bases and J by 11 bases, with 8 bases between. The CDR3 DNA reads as TGTGCCAGCAGCTTTCGGGCGGCACCCCTCCACTTT. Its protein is CASSFRAAPLHF.

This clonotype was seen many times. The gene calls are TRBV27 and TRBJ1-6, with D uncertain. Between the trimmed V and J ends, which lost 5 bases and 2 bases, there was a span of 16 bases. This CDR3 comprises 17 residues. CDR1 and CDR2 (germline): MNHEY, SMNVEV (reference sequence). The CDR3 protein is CASSGRYPGAYNSPLHF. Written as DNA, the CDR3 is TGTGCCAGCAGTGGGAGGTACCCGGGCGCCTATAATTCACCCCTCCACTTT.

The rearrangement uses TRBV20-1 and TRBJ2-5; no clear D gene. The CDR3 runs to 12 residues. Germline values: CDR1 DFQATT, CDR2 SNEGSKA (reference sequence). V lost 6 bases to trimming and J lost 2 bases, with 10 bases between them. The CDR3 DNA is TGCAGTGCCGCGGACGATCAAGAGACCCAGTACTTC. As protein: CSAADDQETQYF.

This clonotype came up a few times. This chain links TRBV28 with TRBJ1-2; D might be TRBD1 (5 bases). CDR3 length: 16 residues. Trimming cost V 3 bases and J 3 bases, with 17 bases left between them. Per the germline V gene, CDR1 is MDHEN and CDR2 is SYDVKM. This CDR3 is CASSFLGLDRDYGYTF. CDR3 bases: TGTGCCAGCAGTTTCCTGGGCCTTGACAGAGACTATGGCTACACCTTC.

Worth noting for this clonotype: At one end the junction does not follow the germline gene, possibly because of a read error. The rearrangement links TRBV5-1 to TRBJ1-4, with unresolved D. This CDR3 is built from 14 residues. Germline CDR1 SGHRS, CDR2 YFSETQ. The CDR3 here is CASSMPGAKEKLFF. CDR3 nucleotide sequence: TGCGCCAGCAGCATGCCGGGTGCTAAAGAAAAACTGTTTTTT.

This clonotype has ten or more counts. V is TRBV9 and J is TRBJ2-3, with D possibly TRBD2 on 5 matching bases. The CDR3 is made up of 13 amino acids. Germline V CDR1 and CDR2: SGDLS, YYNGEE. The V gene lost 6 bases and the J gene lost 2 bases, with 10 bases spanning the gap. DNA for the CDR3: TGTGCCAGCATTAGCGAACCCACAGATACGCAGTATTTT. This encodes CASISEPTDTQYF.

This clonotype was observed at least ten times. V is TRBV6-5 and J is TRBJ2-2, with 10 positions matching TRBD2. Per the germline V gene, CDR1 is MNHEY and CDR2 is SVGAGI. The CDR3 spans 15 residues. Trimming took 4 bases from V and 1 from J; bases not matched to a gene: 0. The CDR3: CASSWTSGNTGELFF. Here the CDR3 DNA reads TGTGCCAGCAGTTGGACTAGCGGGAACACCGGGGAGCTGTTTTTT.